A single sample gave rise to the 31 T cell receptor beta chains below, sequenced in a study of T cell responses to AZD1222 COVID-19 vaccine. TCRdb's copy holds only in-frame clones and misses some; the assay was immunoSEQ multiplex PCR. The table includes about 150,000 clones, roughly 90% detected once. The source was peripheral blood, collected 28 days after the second AZD1222 dose. These receptors were obtained from an adult who received the AZD1222 COVID-19 vaccine.

This sequence joins TRBV4-2 and TRBJ1-1; D possibly corresponds to TRBD1 (5 bases). This CDR3 is 16 amino acids long. In germline, CDR1 is LGHNA, CDR2 YNFKEQ. V lost 4 bases, J lost 4 bases, and 19 bases lay in between. For the CDR3, the DNA is TGTGCCAGCAGCCGAGCTGGGGAGGGGCCGACCACTGAAGCTTTCTTT. This gives the protein CASSRAGEGPTTEAFF.

This clone came up a few times. The CDR3 sequence: CAWSLRQSRWEKLFF. CDR3 DNA: TGTGCCTGGAGTCTTCGACAGTCTCGATGGGAAAAACTGTTTTTT. The chain is built from TRBV30 and TRBJ1-4, with D maybe TRBD1 (5 bases). Germline lookup yields CDR1 GTSNPN and CDR2 SVGIG (reference sequence). The CDR3 consists of 15 residues. Trimming pared 2 bases from V and 8 bases from J, leaving 18 bases between.

The chain carries TRBV30 and TRBJ1-1; D not certain. Per germline, CDR1 GTSNPN and CDR2 SVGIG (reference sequence). The length of the CDR3 is 11 residues. With 1 base removed from V and 4 bases from J, the gap between germline ends came to 4 bases. The CDR3 here is CAWSESTEAFF. The CDR3 DNA reads TGTGCCTGGAGTGAGAGCACTGAAGCTTTCTTT.

The chain is built from TRBV6-5 and TRBJ1-1; perhaps TRBD1 as D (6 bases). This CDR3 is built from 14 residues. The ends were cut back, 5 bases at V and 1 base at J, with 11 bases in the middle. The germline V gene has CDR1 MNHEY and CDR2 SVGAGI. The CDR3 DNA sequence: TGTGCCAGCAGTCAGGGGTGGCCGAACACTGAAGCTTTCTTT. Its protein is CASSQGWPNTEAFF.

The chain combines TRBV5-1 with TRBJ2-2; no clear D gene. Trimming left V 8 bases short and J 2 bases short, with 16 bases between. Germline CDR1 is SGHRS and CDR2 is YFSETQ. The CDR3 runs 15 residues. This CDR3 reads CASNTVGGNTGELFF. The CDR3 nucleotides read TGCGCCAGTAATACCGTTGGTGGAAACACCGGGGAGCTGTTTTTT.

Of note for this clone: The junction departs from the called germline gene at one end, perhaps through a read error. The V gene is TRBV19, the J gene TRBJ1-5; D remains ambiguous. Germline loops: CDR1 LNHDA, CDR2 SQIVND (reference sequence). The CDR3 loop spans 16 amino acids. The chain's CDR3 is CASSLEVPLSNQPQHF. CDR3 nucleotides: TGTGCCAGTAGTTTAGAGGTCCCTCTTAGCAATCAGCCCCAGCATTTT.

This chain connects TRBV2 to TRBJ2-4; 12 nucleotides line up with TRBD2. Germline CDR1 is SNHLY and CDR2 is FYNNEI. The CDR3 loop spans 18 amino acids. After removal of 5 bases from V and 0 bases from J, the junction contained 8 bases not matched to a gene. DNA of the CDR3: TGTGCCAGCAGTCCCCCGGGGGGACTAGCGGGAGCCAAAAACATTCAGTACTTC. Protein sequence: CASSPPGGLAGAKNIQYF.

The rearrangement uses TRBV12-5 and TRBJ1-4; D is undetermined. This CDR3 spans 13 amino acids. V lost 8 bases and J 14 bases, leaving 21 bases between the germline ends. Germline V gene data show CDR1 as LGHNT and CDR2 as FRNRAP. CDR3 DNA sequence: TGTGCTAGTCCCCAGAGTAGAGGAGTTTGGCTGTTTTTT. It is translated as CASPQSRGVWLFF.

With regard to this clone: This sample includes further DNA sequences coding for the same CDR3. The CDR3 region has the DNA TGCGCCAGCAGCTTGGGGCCTCAAGAGACCCAGTACTTC. This codes for CASSLGPQETQYF. The chain couples TRBV5-1 to TRBJ2-5; no clear D gene. The germline gives CDR1 SGHRS, CDR2 YFSETQ. The CDR3 contains 13 residues. Trimming took 0 bases from V and 2 from J, leaving 5 bases between them.

This clone was seen only once. The V gene is TRBV29-1, the J gene TRBJ2-6; TRBD2 might be the D (5 bases). Germline V lookup: CDR1 SQVTM, CDR2 ANQGSEA. CDR3 size: 14 residues. The V gene lost 2 bases and the J gene lost 4 bases, with 9 bases spanning the gap. The CDR3 nucleotides are TGCAGCGTTGAAAACGGGGTCGGGGCCAACGTCCTGACTTTC. Translating it yields CSVENGVGANVLTF.

This clone is a singleton in its sample. This sequence joins TRBV28 and TRBJ1-2; TRBD1 matches 8 bases. Germline CDR1 and CDR2: MDHEN and SYDVKM. This CDR3 contains 18 residues. Germline trimming cut 2 bases from V and 3 bases from J; bases unmatched to any gene: 14. CDR3 nucleotides: TGTGCCAGCAGTTTAAGGAGTGACAGGGGTCTCCCGGACTATGGCTACACCTTC. Protein: CASSLRSDRGLPDYGYTF.

The chain has TRBV18 and TRBJ1-2; 8 positions agree with TRBD1. Germline V lookup: CDR1 KGHSH, CDR2 LQKENI. The CDR3 is 16 amino acids. V was pared by 3 bases and J by 5 bases, with 11 bases of the junction left unmatched. CDR3 residues: CASSPLKDRVKYGYTF. The CDR3 DNA sequence: TGTGCCAGCTCACCTCTGAAGGACAGGGTAAAGTATGGCTACACCTTC.

This chain connects TRBV19 to TRBJ2-7, with 9 bases matching TRBD1. The germline CDR1 and CDR2 sequences are LNHDA and SQIVND (reference sequence). The CDR3 is 16 residues long. The V gene end was trimmed by 3 bases and the J gene end by 0 bases; junction bases not matched to a gene: 6. CDR3 amino acids: CASSMSGTGNSYEQYF. The CDR3, as DNA: TGTGCCAGTAGTATGTCAGGGACAGGGAACTCCTACGAGCAGTACTTC.

The chain has TRBV10-3 and TRBJ1-1; 11 bases are shared with TRBD1. Trimming took 6 bases from V and 7 from J; bases not matched to a gene: 10. The CDR3 extends over 15 amino acids. Germline V lookup: CDR1 ENHRY, CDR2 SYGVKD. The CDR3 DNA reads TGTGCCATCAGACGAGGGACAGGGGGATCCAATGAAGCTTTCTTT. It translates to CAIRRGTGGSNEAFF.

The chain has TRBV7-8 and TRBJ2-3; 8 positions agree with TRBD1. Trimming cost V 5 bases and J 6 bases; bases outside gene matches: 4. CDR3 length equals 13 residues. Per germline, CDR1 SGHVS and CDR2 FQNEAQ. The CDR3 sequence: CASSPGGADTQYF. As DNA, the CDR3 is TGTGCCAGCAGCCCAGGGGGCGCGGATACGCAGTATTTT.

The DNA of the CDR3 is TGTGCCAGCAGCTTATGGGGGACAGGGTACACCTCCTACGAGCAGTACTTC. Translation: CASSLWGTGYTSYEQYF. The chain employs TRBV7-9 and TRBJ2-7; TRBD1 agrees at 9 bases. Germline loops: CDR1 SEHNR, CDR2 FQNEAQ (reference sequence). The CDR3 sequence is 17 residues long. Losses at the gene ends were 2 bases for V and 0 bases for J; bases not matched to a gene: 8.

This clone was recorded only once. CDR3 in DNA: TGTGCCAGCAGTGACCAAAGCGGGCCCTACAATGAGCAGTTCTTC. Translation gives CASSDQSGPYNEQFF. The V gene is TRBV25-1, the J gene TRBJ2-1, with D maybe TRBD2 (6 bases). Germline CDR1 MGHDK, CDR2 SYGVNS. The CDR3 consists of 15 residues. V was cut by 3 bases and J by 2 bases, with 11 bases left in between.

The J gene is TRBJ2-5, the V gene TRBV28, with D tentatively TRBD2 (5 bases). The length of the CDR3 is 14 residues. Germline CDR1 reads MDHEN; CDR2 reads SYDVKM. Trimming cost V 6 bases and J 5 bases, with 16 bases left between them. The CDR3 DNA is TGTGCCAGCAGCCTCCTCGAGGGCCGGGAGACCCAGTACTTC. This encodes CASSLLEGRETQYF. Complete variable domain (other parts from reference TRBV28 and TRBJ2-5): DVKVTQSSRYLVKRTGEKVFLECVQDMDHENMFWYRQDPGLGLRLIYFSYDVKMKEKGDIPEGYSVSREKKERFSLILESASTNQTSMYLCASSLLEGRETQYFGPGTRLLVL.

V and J are TRBV28 and TRBJ2-5, with D possibly being TRBD2 (6 bases). In germline, CDR1 is MDHEN, CDR2 SYDVKM. The CDR3 extends over 16 amino acids. V lost 1 base to trimming and J lost 2 bases, with 14 bases between them. The CDR3 DNA is TGTGCCAGCAGTTTATTCTCGGGGGTAGGACAAGAGACCCAGTACTTC. It codes for CASSLFSGVGQETQYF.

This chain uses TRBV6-4 with TRBJ1-1, with D perhaps TRBD1 (5 bases). Germline loops: CDR1 MRHNA, CDR2 SNTAGT. V was pared by 9 bases and J by 3 bases, with 17 bases between. The CDR3 covers 14 residues. CDR3 in amino acids: CASPGKKEDTEAFF. In DNA form, the CDR3 reads TGTGCCAGTCCAGGGAAGAAGGAGGACACTGAAGCTTTCTTT.

The rearrangement links TRBV4-1 to TRBJ1-1; a possible D gene is TRBD1 (5 bases). V was clipped by 4 bases and J by 8 bases, with 20 bases between them. Germline CDR1 and CDR2: MGHRA and YSYEKL. This CDR3 is built from 15 residues. In DNA, the CDR3 is TGCGCCAGCAGCCCTCCGTCGAGGCAGGGCAAGGAAGCTTTCTTT. Protein sequence: CASSPPSRQGKEAFF.

The J gene is TRBJ2-7, the V gene TRBV25-1, with 11 bases identical to TRBD1. The CDR3 loop spans 15 amino acids. The trim removed 3 bases at V and 4 bases at J, leaving 5 bases unmatched. Germline lookup yields CDR1 MGHDK and CDR2 SYGVNS. The DNA for the CDR3 is TGTGCCAGCAGTGAGCCCGGGACAGGGGGTTACGAGCAGTACTTC. The encoded protein is CASSEPGTGGYEQYF.

This clone was detected once. The rearrangement joins TRBV5-5 to TRBJ2-5; 9 bases agree with TRBD2. The CDR3 has 15 amino acids. Per germline, CDR1 SGHKS and CDR2 YYEKEE (reference sequence). The junction had 6 bases not matched to a gene; V was cut back by 1 base and J by 5 bases. Written as DNA, the CDR3 is TGTGCCAGCAGCTTGCTTAGCGGGAGATATGAGACCCAGTACTTC. This gives the protein CASSLLSGRYETQYF.

For the CDR3, the DNA is TGTGCCAGCTCACCTAAACTAGCGGAAGGGGAGACCCAGTACTTC. This gives the protein CASSPKLAEGETQYF. The chain employs TRBV18 and TRBJ2-5, with TRBD2 identical over 8 bases. Trimming took 3 bases from V and 5 from J; bases not matched to a gene: 8. The CDR3 is made up of 15 amino acids. Germline V gene data show CDR1 as KGHSH and CDR2 as LQKENI.

This clone was seen a handful of times. J is TRBJ1-5 and V is TRBV19, with a weak D call TRBD1 (6 bases). In germline, CDR1 is LNHDA, CDR2 SQIVND (reference sequence). The length of the CDR3 is 16 residues. V was shortened by 5 bases and J by 1 base, with 15 bases between the two germline ends. The CDR3 loop is CASSSSTGSSNQPQHF. In DNA form, the CDR3 reads TGTGCCAGTAGTTCTTCCACAGGGTCAAGCAATCAGCCCCAGCATTTT.

J is TRBJ1-1 and V is TRBV4-1; a weak D match, TRBD1 (5 bases). Germline CDR1 MGHRA, CDR2 YSYEKL. The V gene lost 4 bases and the J gene lost 1 base, with 25 bases spanning the gap. The CDR3 extends over 19 amino acids. As DNA, the CDR3 is TGCGCCAGCAGCCCTAACCGTGGCCCTACCCGGGACCGGAACACTGAAGCTTTCTTT. Translation gives CASSPNRGPTRDRNTEAFF.

The V and J genes are TRBV9 and TRBJ1-3, with D maybe TRBD1 (6 bases). The CDR3 covers 14 residues. V lost 6 bases and J lost 3, with 13 bases in between. CDR1 SGDLS and CDR2 YYNGEE come from the germline V gene. The CDR3 sequence is CASTDGTFGNTIYF. CDR3 coding DNA: TGTGCCAGCACCGACGGGACATTTGGAAACACCATATATTTT.

The chain carries TRBV12-5 and TRBJ1-1; no definite D call. V was trimmed by 3 bases and J by 4 bases, leaving 18 bases between them. CDR3 length: 16 amino acids. CDR1 LGHNT and CDR2 FRNRAP come from the germline V gene. DNA of the CDR3: TGTGCTAGTGGTTTTGGGTCCGGCAGTAGATTCACTGAAGCTTTCTTT. Amino acids: CASGFGSGSRFTEAFF.

This clone appeared a few times. The gene calls are TRBV7-2 and TRBJ1-1, with 12 bases that match TRBD1. Unmatched junction bases numbered 11, after V lost 2 bases and J lost 10 bases. This CDR3 has 16 amino acids. Germline V gene data show CDR1 as SGHTA and CDR2 as FQGNSA. CDR3 bases: TGTGCCAGCAGCTTAACCCCCGGGACAGGGGGCGTCACAGCTTTCTTT. It yields the protein CASSLTPGTGGVTAFF.

In DNA, the CDR3 is TGTGCCAGCAGCTCGCTTGGAGGGCGAGAGAAGGGGCATGAGCAGTTCTTC. It translates to CASSSLGGREKGHEQFF. This chain uses TRBV7-9 with TRBJ2-1; weak D call: TRBD2 (6 bases). Germline CDR1 SEHNR, CDR2 FQNEAQ (reference sequence). CDR3 length: 17 residues. Trimming cost V 4 bases and J 8 bases, with 24 bases left between them.

The chain is built from TRBV7-2 and TRBJ1-1; 8 bases line up with TRBD1. The CDR3 loop spans 13 amino acids. The germline V gene encodes CDR1 SGHTA and CDR2 FQGNSA. V was pared by 2 bases and J by 8 bases, with 4 bases of the junction left unmatched. DNA of the CDR3: TGTGCCAGCAGCTTATTCGGACAGGGCGAAGCTTTCTTT. This sequence encodes CASSLFGQGEAFF.